Each of the 18 T cell receptor beta chains below was sequenced from the same sample in a study of ipilimumab plus nivolumab after autologous stem cell transplantation. TCRdb's copy holds only in-frame clones and misses some; the assay was immunoSEQ multiplex PCR. The sample comprises tens of thousands of clones, more than 85% of which are singletons, and over 0.85% rests with the top ten. The material sequenced was PBMCs, taken in a trial of ipilimumab plus nivolumab as post-transplant consolidation. The receptors here all came from a male donor with multiple myeloma.

V and J are TRBV9 and TRBJ1-2, with D maybe TRBD1 (5 bases). Germline values: CDR1 SGDLS, CDR2 YYNGEE. V lost 0 bases to trimming and J lost 8 bases, with 14 bases between them. The CDR3 contains 14 residues. CDR3 in DNA: TGTGCCAGCAGCGTAGAACCCTGGGGCCGCGGCTACACCTTC. Protein: CASSVEPWGRGYTF.

V gene TRBV28 combines with J gene TRBJ2-7; 8 positions agree with TRBD1. Germline V gene data show CDR1 as MDHEN and CDR2 as SYDVKM. This CDR3 is built from 14 residues. Germline trimming cut 7 bases from V and 2 bases from J; bases unmatched to any gene: 7. The CDR3 here is CASTGDRIPYEQYF. CDR3 DNA sequence: TGTGCCAGCACCGGGGACAGGATCCCCTACGAGCAGTACTTC. Looking up the rest from reference TRBV28 and TRBJ2-7 gives the full variable domain: DVKVTQSSRYLVKRTGEKVFLECVQDMDHENMFWYRQDPGLGLRLIYFSYDVKMKEKGDIPEGYSVSREKKERFSLILESASTNQTSMYLCASTGDRIPYEQYFGPGTRLTVT.

The chain is built from TRBV28 and TRBJ2-3; 7 bases map to TRBD2. J was trimmed by 9 bases and V by 4 bases; bases with no gene match: 4. CDR1 and CDR2 from the germline V gene are MDHEN and SYDVKM. This CDR3 is 12 amino acids long. The CDR3 sequence: CASSYRGETQYF. In DNA, the CDR3 is TGTGCCAGCAGTTACCGGGGGGAGACGCAGTATTTT. Full variable domain (remainder filled in from reference TRBV28 and TRBJ2-3): DVKVTQSSRYLVKRTGEKVFLECVQDMDHENMFWYRQDPGLGLRLIYFSYDVKMKEKGDIPEGYSVSREKKERFSLILESASTNQTSMYLCASSYRGETQYFGPGTRLTVL.

The chain carries TRBV19 and TRBJ2-2, with a tentative D call TRBD1 (6 bases). Germline V gives CDR1 LNHDA, CDR2 SQIVND (reference sequence). V lost 5 bases and J lost 0, with 16 bases in between. This CDR3 comprises 17 residues. DNA of the CDR3: TGTGCCAGTAGTCTTCGGGACACCCTACCGAACACCGGGGAGCTGTTTTTT. It codes for CASSLRDTLPNTGELFF.

The V call is TRBV11-2, the J call TRBJ1-5; the D is unclear. Trimming stripped 5 bases from V and 1 base from J, with 15 bases between. Germline V CDR1 and CDR2: SGHAT, FQNNGV. CDR3 length: 16 residues. DNA of the CDR3: TGTGCCAGCAGCCGGGGTGGCTTACGGAGCAATCAGCCCCAGCATTTT. Its translation is CASSRGGLRSNQPQHF.

The chain is built from TRBV7-2 and TRBJ1-2; the D gene is possibly TRBD1 (5 bases). The germline CDR1 and CDR2 sequences are SGHTA and FQGNSA. The CDR3 runs to 13 residues. Trimming left V 2 bases short and J 8 bases short, with 12 bases between. CDR3 bases: TGTGCCAGCAGCTTACTCAGGGTCAAGGGCTACACCTTC. It encodes CASSLLRVKGYTF.

The chain couples TRBV9 to TRBJ1-3; TRBD1 matches at 9 bases. The CDR3 length is 14 residues. Trimming cost V 4 bases and J 4 bases; bases outside gene matches: 3. The germline gives CDR1 SGDLS, CDR2 YYNGEE. CDR3 region: CASSPGTGGNTIYF. As DNA, the CDR3 is TGTGCCAGCAGCCCTGGGACAGGGGGAAACACCATATATTTT. The whole variable domain, filled in from reference TRBV9 and TRBJ1-3, reads DSGVTQTPKHLITATGQRVTLRCSPRSGDLSVYWYQQSLDQGLQFLIQYYNGEERAKGNILERFSAQQFPDLHSELNLSSLELGDSALYFCASSPGTGGNTIYFGEGSWLTVV.

The chain employs TRBV10-3 and TRBJ2-5, with 8 bases fitting TRBD2. The ends lost 9 bases at V and 5 bases at J; junction bases unmatched: 11. The length of the CDR3 is 14 residues. The germline V gene encodes CDR1 ENHRY and CDR2 SYGVKD. The CDR3 coding sequence is TGTGCCATTGGTCGCGGGAGGTCTGGTGAGACCCAGTACTTC. Translated, it gives CAIGRGRSGETQYF.

This chain connects TRBV5-4 to TRBJ2-1; no clear D gene. This CDR3 contains 13 residues. V lost 2 bases and J lost 4, with 7 bases in between. CDR1 and CDR2 from the germline V gene are SGHNT and YYREEE (reference sequence). The CDR3 reads CASSLIAYNEQFF. The DNA for the CDR3 is TGTGCCAGCAGCTTAATTGCGTACAATGAGCAGTTCTTC.

The rearrangement links TRBV9 to TRBJ1-5; D gene uncertain. CDR3 length: 15 amino acids. Per germline, CDR1 SGDLS and CDR2 YYNGEE. The germline V and J ends were trimmed by 0 bases and 2 bases, with 9 bases remaining between them. The CDR3 loop is CASSVGGEGNQPQHF. The CDR3, as DNA: TGTGCCAGCAGCGTAGGGGGAGAGGGCAATCAGCCCCAGCATTTT.

This clone occurred once. V and J are TRBV19 and TRBJ2-1; D possibly uses TRBD1 or TRBD2 (5 bases each). The germline V and J ends were trimmed by 5 bases and 2 bases, with 13 bases remaining between them. Germline CDR1 reads LNHDA; CDR2 reads SQIVND (reference sequence). The CDR3 has 15 residues. The CDR3: CASSPQGVPYNEQFF. The CDR3 coding sequence is TGTGCCAGTAGTCCTCAGGGAGTCCCCTACAATGAGCAGTTCTTC.

The rearrangement uses TRBV4-1 and TRBJ2-3, with 7 bases aligning to TRBD2. V dropped 0 bases and J dropped 2; count of bases not matched to a gene: 5. CDR1 is MGHRA and CDR2 is YSYEKL in the germline V gene. The CDR3 is 16 residues long. CDR3 sequence reads: CASSQDRAGFTDTQYF. As DNA, the CDR3 is TGCGCCAGCAGCCAAGACAGAGCGGGGTTCACAGATACGCAGTATTTT.

The chain carries TRBV6-5 and TRBJ1-1; D call uncertain. Germline CDR1 reads MNHEY; CDR2 reads SVGAGI. The length of the CDR3 is 15 residues. V gave up 0 bases and J gave up 1 base, with 9 bases separating them. The CDR3, as DNA: TGTGCCAGCAGTTACTCTAGGCAGGAGAACACTGAAGCTTTCTTT. Protein product: CASSYSRQENTEAFF.

The rearrangement links TRBV4-3 to TRBJ2-1; D possibly corresponds to TRBD1 (6 bases). With 4 bases removed from V and 1 base from J, the gap between germline ends came to 17 bases. The CDR3 spans 17 residues. Germline assignment: CDR1 LGHNA and CDR2 YSLEER. The CDR3 is CASSRASTRGSYNEQFF. For the CDR3, the DNA is TGCGCCAGCAGCCGAGCTTCGACAAGGGGGTCCTACAATGAGCAGTTCTTC.

The chain joins TRBV7-3 to TRBJ1-1; no clear D gene. The CDR3 contains 14 residues. Looked up from germline, CDR1 is SGHTA and CDR2 is FQGTGA. The V gene lost 3 bases and the J gene lost 1 base, with 9 bases spanning the gap. CDR3 residues: CASSLREGNTEAFF. CDR3 sequence (DNA): TGTGCCAGCAGCTTGCGGGAAGGGAACACTGAAGCTTTCTTT.

This chain connects TRBV5-1 to TRBJ1-1, with 8 nucleotides matching TRBD1. Unmatched junction bases numbered 5, after V lost 4 bases and J lost 6 bases. Germline V gives CDR1 SGHRS, CDR2 YFSETQ. CDR3 length: 13 residues. The CDR3 bases are TGCGCCAGCAGCGGCCCGACAGGGGCTGAAGCTTTCTTT. This gives the protein CASSGPTGAEAFF.

The chain joins TRBV27 to TRBJ2-1; 10 nucleotides match TRBD2. The length of the CDR3 is 16 residues. The V segment lost 5 bases and the J segment 2 bases; nucleotides outside the gene matches: 6. Germline CDR1 MNHEY, CDR2 SMNVEV (reference sequence). This CDR3 is CASSNLAGGPYNEQFF. The DNA for the CDR3 is TGTGCCAGCAGTAACTTAGCGGGGGGACCCTACAATGAGCAGTTCTTC.

The rearrangement links TRBV19 to TRBJ1-5; D not resolved. This CDR3 comprises 13 residues. Germline V lookup: CDR1 LNHDA, CDR2 SQIVND (reference sequence). V was shortened by 2 bases and J by 3 bases, with 5 bases between the two germline ends. CDR3 bases: TGTGCCAGTAGTATATGGACCAATCAGCCCCAGCATTTT. Translating it yields CASSIWTNQPQHF.